This T cell receptor beta chain was profiled in a study of T cells after yellow fever vaccination. Study background: It was SMART-Seq v4 Ultra Low Input that prepared the fractions with low cell numbers.

In its sample, this clonotype was seen many times. The TCR cDNA carried a universal primer site and UMIs from 5'RACE template switching. TCRdb re-called the 5' RACE reads through MiXCR, storing one row per CDR3 protein. The profile covers more than 65,000 distinct CDR3 sequences, with around 7.7% appearing a single time and over 25% taken by the ten largest. Trimming removed 4 bases at V and 1 base at J, with 10 bases between. The CDR3 consists of 14 residues. The germline gives CDR1 LGHNA, CDR2 YSLEER. This sample comprised CD8+ T cells sorted from PBMCs, obtained about 10 days after the first yellow fever vaccination. This TCR was sampled from a man aged 18 to 29 who received the YFV17D yellow fever vaccine. J is TRBJ1-1 and V is TRBV4-3; D is possibly TRBD1 (5 bases). For the CDR3, the DNA is TGCGCCAGCAGCCCAAGGGGATCGAACACTGAAGCTTTCTTT. It yields the protein CASSPRGSNTEAFF.